Following are 29 T cell receptor gamma chains from one sample sequenced in a study of intestinal T cells in coeliac disease. Each case's genomic DNA was extracted from ten roughly 5.4-µm formalin-fixed paraffin-embedded scrolls. TRG repertoires were amplified with LymphoTrack primers from 150 to 250 ng of biopsy DNA. TCRdb called clones from the multiplex PCR reads again using CATT. The data show approximately 760 gamma-chain clones, with about 43% seen just once and 23% held by the top ten. The specimen was a duodenal biopsy. All receptors derive from a human donor with celiac disease.

V usage is TRGV10 and J usage is TRGJ1 or TRGJ2. TRGV10 is annotated as an ORF whose role is uncertain. V shed 8 bases and J 4 bases; nucleotides not matched to a gene: 12. CDR3 size: 14 residues. The chain's CDR3 is CAAWDSSGYYKKLF. As DNA, the CDR3 is TGTGCTGCGTGGGATTCCAGTGGGTATTATAAGAAACTCTTT.

Comments on this clone: It differs at one base from a far larger clone, so likely a read error. Additional DNA sequences in this sample encode the identical CDR3. The rearrangement joins TRGV11 to TRGJP2. TRGV11 is an open reading frame whose function is uncertain. The CDR3 length is 13 residues. CDR3 in DNA: TGCGCCTGCTGGATTAGGCACGGGAGGATCAAGACGTTT. It specifies CACWIRHGRIKTF.

V gene TRGV4 combines with J gene TRGJP1. In germline, CDR1 is EGSTGY, CDR2 YDSYTSSV. This CDR3 is built from 20 residues. V shed 8 bases, J shed 1 base, and the junction held 25 bases outside the gene matches. The CDR3 DNA reads TGTGCCACCTTGGGATGGGGACGCGGAGGGTGGTTTACCACTGGTTGGTTCAAGATATTT. Translated: CATLGWGRGGWFTTGWFKIF.

A remark on this clone: This likely came from a read error, as a far larger clone is one base away. Other DNA sequences in the sample encode the same CDR3. The chain is built from TRGV10 and TRGJ1 or TRGJ2. TRGV10 has ORF status, its function being uncertain. CDR3 length: 11 residues. This CDR3 is CAAWDYNKKLF. The CDR3 DNA sequence: TGTGCCGCGTGGGATTATAATAAGAAACTCTTT.

A few counts support this clone. The V gene is TRGV10, the J gene TRGJP1. TRGV10 is an open reading frame whose function is uncertain. With 8 bases clipped from V and 10 bases from J, the junction kept 20 bases outside the gene matches. This CDR3 has 16 residues. In nucleotides, the CDR3 is TGTGCTGCGTGGGATTATTGGCCCTCACTGGTTTGGTTCAAGATATTT. Its protein product is CAAWDYWPSLVWFKIF.

A word on this clone: With a far larger clone one base away, a read error is the likely cause. This sample also contains other DNA sequences that code for the same CDR3. V is TRGV11 and J is TRGJP2. TRGV11 is assigned to the ORF class and has an uncertain function. The CDR3 runs to 13 residues. CDR3 coding DNA: TGTGCCTGCTGGATCAGGCACGGGAGGATCAAGACGTTT. Translating it yields CACWIRHGRIKTF.

This clone appeared a single time. V is TRGV10 and J is TRGJP1. TRGV10 is an ORF, with its function uncertain. The J segment lost 3 bases and the V segment lost 8 bases, leaving 16 bases of the junction unmatched. This CDR3 spans 17 amino acids. The CDR3 bases are TGTGCTGCGTGGGGAAACTTACCGACCCCCACTGGTTGGTTCAAGATATTT. Its protein product is CAAWGNLPTPTGWFKIF.

The sample holds one count of this clone. J is TRGJ1 or TRGJ2 and V is TRGV10. TRGV10 carries the ORF label, with uncertain function. J was trimmed by 13 bases and V by 8 bases; bases with no gene match: 6. The CDR3 consists of 9 residues. The CDR3 loop is CAAWGRKLF. Written as DNA, the CDR3 is TGTGCTGCGTGGGGAAGAAAACTCTTT.

Remarks on this clone: A single base separates this from a much larger clone, so it may be a read error. The sample carries other DNA sequences with the same CDR3. This rearrangement joins TRGV2 to TRGJ1 or TRGJ2. The germline V gene has CDR1 EGSNGY and CDR2 YDSYNSKV. The CDR3 extends over 13 amino acids. The CDR3 sequence: CATWDAPYYKKLF. The CDR3 DNA reads TGCGCCACCTGGGACGCCCCTTATTATAAGAAACTCTTT.

This clone was seen only a few times. The chain has TRGV2 and TRGJ1 or TRGJ2. V gave up 0 bases and J gave up 5 bases; unmatched junction bases: 13. The germline V gene has CDR1 EGSNGY and CDR2 YDSYNSKV. The CDR3 is 16 amino acids. The CDR3 sequence: CATWDGRGFFHYKKLF. For the CDR3, the DNA is TGTGCCACCTGGGACGGGCGTGGCTTTTTTCATTATAAGAAACTCTTT.

This chain uses TRGV10 with TRGJ1 or TRGJ2. TRGV10 is designated an ORF whose function remains uncertain. The CDR3 has 13 amino acids. The J segment lost 6 bases and the V segment lost 8 bases, leaving 11 bases of the junction unmatched. The CDR3 region has the DNA TGTGCTGCGTGGGATCGCCGTACTTATAAGAAACTCTTT. This sequence encodes CAAWDRRTYKKLF.

The genes are TRGV10 and TRGJ1 or TRGJ2. TRGV10 is recorded as an ORF, its role being uncertain. V gave up 8 bases and J gave up 9 bases; unmatched junction bases: 20. CDR3 size: 15 residues. Here the CDR3 reads CAAWGTEPLITKKLF. CDR3 DNA sequence: TGTGCTGCGTGGGGAACCGAACCCCTTATTACTAAGAAACTCTTT.

This rearrangement joins TRGV2 to TRGJP1. The CDR3 extends over 15 amino acids. V gave up 1 base and J gave up 0 bases; unmatched junction bases: 2. Per the germline V gene, CDR1 is EGSNGY and CDR2 is YDSYNSKV. CDR3 nucleotides: TGTGCCACCTGGGACGGTCATACCACTGGTTGGTTCAAGATATTT. Translated: CATWDGHTTGWFKIF.

A word on this clone: Since a far larger clone is one base different, this is likely a read error. The same CDR3 is also encoded by other DNA sequences in this sample. This chain links TRGV8 with TRGJP1. The germline CDR1 and CDR2 sequences are VENAVY and YDSYNSRV. Trimming cost V 2 bases and J 3 bases; bases outside gene matches: 9. The CDR3 sequence is 16 residues long. For the CDR3, the DNA is TGTGCCACCTGGGATATATACGGGGCCACTGGTTGGTTCAAGATATTT. Residues: CATWDIYGATGWFKIF.

This clone was picked up a small number of times. Translating this DNA gives a protein that differs at residue 6 from the TCRdb one, which belongs to a much larger clone; a read error is likely, and the protein shown is this translation. This chain connects TRGV9 to TRGJ1 or TRGJ2. The V gene end was trimmed by 2 bases and the J gene end by 8 bases; junction bases not matched to a gene: 9. CDR3 size: 13 residues. Germline V CDR1 and CDR2: GITISATS, ISYDGTV (reference sequence). DNA for the CDR3: TGTGCCTTGTGGGAGGCGCGTATTGATAAGAAACTCTTT. This translates into CALWEARIDKKLF.

The V and J genes are TRGV11 and TRGJP1. TRGV11 is an ORF; its function is uncertain. CDR3 length: 16 residues. V gave up 8 bases and J gave up 17 bases; unmatched junction bases: 26. The CDR3 loop reads CACWTSLTASWGSKIF. Written as DNA, the CDR3 is TGTGCCTGCTGGACGTCGCTTACGGCCTCGTGGGGTTCAAAGATATTT.

The V gene call reads TRGV9; no J gene was called. The CDR3 consists of 11 residues. CDR1 GITISATS and CDR2 ISYDGTV come from the germline V gene (reference sequence). The CDR3: CALWEVISPTF. CDR3 in DNA: TGTGCCTTGTGGGAGGTAATTAGTCCGACGTTT.

The chain couples TRGV10 to TRGJ1 or TRGJ2. TRGV10 falls under the ORF class, with uncertain function. V dropped 8 bases and J dropped 6; count of bases not matched to a gene: 8. This CDR3 region has 12 residues. The CDR3 DNA reads TGTGCTGCGTGGGAAAAGAGTTATAAGAAACTCTTT. Translated, it gives CAAWEKSYKKLF.

This sequence joins TRGV8 and TRGJP1. The CDR3 covers 14 residues. CDR1 and CDR2 from the germline V gene are VENAVY and YDSYNSRV. The ends lost 8 bases at V and 5 bases at J; junction bases unmatched: 11. The CDR3 here is CATFKVGTGWFKIF. Here the CDR3 DNA reads TGTGCCACCTTTAAGGTGGGGACTGGTTGGTTCAAGATATTT.

With regard to this clone: A read error is likely here: a far larger clone is one base away. The identical CDR3 is also encoded by other nucleotide sequences in the sample. The V and J genes are TRGV4 and TRGJP1. The CDR3 spans 14 residues. Germline V gene sequence: CDR1 EGSTGY, CDR2 YDSYTSSV. CDR3: CATWDVTTGWFKIF. The CDR3, as DNA: TGTGCTACCTGGGATGTAACCACTGGTTGGTTCAAGATATTT.

In its sample, this clone was seen a few times. The V call is TRGV4, the J call TRGJP1. Germline V gene lookup returns CDR1 EGSTGY and CDR2 YDSYTSSV. The junction had 21 bases not matched to a gene; V was cut back by 4 bases and J by 1 base. The CDR3 totals 20 residues. This CDR3 reads CATWEWGRGGWFTTGWFKIF. The DNA for the CDR3 is TGTGCCACCTGGGAGTGGGGACGCGGAGGGTGGTTTACCACTGGTTGGTTCAAGATATTT.

The J gene is TRGJ1 or TRGJ2, the V gene TRGV4. Per the germline V gene, CDR1 is EGSTGY and CDR2 is YDSYTSSV. This CDR3 comprises 12 residues. Unmatched junction bases numbered 12, after V lost 4 bases and J lost 12 bases. The chain's CDR3 is CATWDPNPMKLF. The DNA for the CDR3 is TGTGCCACCTGGGACCCCAATCCTATGAAACTCTTT.

This clone was seen only a few times. This may stem from a read error, because a much larger clone lies one nucleotide away. V gene TRGV10 combines with J gene TRGJ1 or TRGJ2. TRGV10 is treated as an ORF (open reading frame) with a function not yet certain. The CDR3 consists of 13 residues. CDR3 DNA: TGTGCTGCGTGGGATTATATGAATTATAAGAAGCTCTTT. Protein sequence: CAAWDYMNYKKLF.

This clone has just a few counts. The V and J genes are TRGV11 and TRGJP2. TRGV11 is filed as an ORF, its function uncertain. The trim removed 4 bases at V and 12 bases at J, leaving 8 bases unmatched. The CDR3 runs to 13 residues. The CDR3 protein is CACWISIGRIKTF. The CDR3 DNA is TGTGCCTGCTGGATTAGCATCGGGAGGATCAAGACGTTT.

This clone is classed as large (0.1 to 1%). CDR3 in DNA: TGTGCCACCTGGGGATGGGTATCTGATTGGATCAAGACGTTT. It specifies CATWGWVSDWIKTF. The chain recombines TRGV8 with TRGJP2. Unmatched junction bases numbered 10, after V lost 5 bases and J lost 7 bases. Germline V gene lookup returns CDR1 VENAVY and CDR2 YDSYNSRV. The CDR3 has 14 residues.

The chain uses TRGV8 and TRGJP1. The V segment lost 1 base and the J segment 3 bases; nucleotides outside the gene matches: 2. The CDR3 totals 14 residues. Germline values: CDR1 VENAVY, CDR2 YDSYNSRV. The CDR3 sequence: CATWDSPTGWFKIF. The CDR3 bases are TGTGCCACCTGGGATAGCCCCACTGGTTGGTTCAAGATATTT.

This clone was detected a few times. Translating this DNA gives a protein that differs at residue 5 from the TCRdb one, which belongs to a much larger clone; a read error is likely, and the protein shown is this translation. The chain joins TRGV11 to TRGJP1. TRGV11 has ORF status, its function being uncertain. The CDR3 covers 15 residues. Trimming took 9 bases from V and 0 from J; bases not matched to a gene: 7. In DNA form, the CDR3 reads TGTGCCTGCTGGGTTGCGGATACCACTGGTTGGTTCAAGATATTT. Translation gives CACWVADTTGWFKIF.

The CDR3 DNA follows: TGTGCCACCTGGGATGGGGTATCTGATTGGATCAAGACGTTT. Protein: CATWDGVSDWIKTF. This chain connects TRGV8 to TRGJP2. The CDR3 has 14 residues. Germline V gives CDR1 VENAVY, CDR2 YDSYNSRV. Trimming took 3 bases from V and 7 from J; bases not matched to a gene: 8.

This chain joins TRGV10 and TRGJ1 or TRGJ2. TRGV10 is an open reading frame, and its role is uncertain. This CDR3 has 13 residues. V was clipped by 8 bases and J by 2 bases; unmatched bases: 7. The CDR3 loop reads CAAWEVHYYKKLF. CDR3 sequence (DNA): TGTGCTGCGTGGGAGGTTCATTATTATAAGAAACTCTTT.